These 22 T cell receptor beta chains originate from one sample sequenced in a study of a mutant IDH1 vaccine in newly diagnosed glioma. The table came from immunoSEQ multiplex PCR; TCRdb's copy has only in-frame clones and leaves some out. The data show tens of thousands of clones, about four fifths seen once. Time point indicated: baseline, week 1 (first vaccination visit). Treatment reported: pre-vaccination baseline after standard-of-care therapy. The sequences come from PBMCs, collected from a glioma patient treated with radiotherapy, temozolomide or both. The receptor source for this set is a man aged 45-65 years with glioma.

There are a few counts of this clone. The chain has TRBV9 and TRBJ2-2, with 9 nucleotides matching TRBD2. This CDR3 is 20 amino acids long. Germline values: CDR1 SGDLS, CDR2 YYNGEE. The J segment lost 0 bases and the V segment lost 0 bases, leaving 12 bases of the junction unmatched. Here the CDR3 DNA reads TGTGCCAGCAGCGTAGGGTCAGGGGGTAGCGGGGGAACGAACACCGGGGAGCTGTTTTTT. This sequence encodes CASSVGSGGSGGTNTGELFF.

The rearrangement links TRBV2 to TRBJ2-6; D is unclear. Germline V gene lookup returns CDR1 SNHLY and CDR2 FYNNEI. V was pared by 1 base and J by 1 base, with 5 bases between. The CDR3 length is 15 residues. The CDR3 protein is CASSEGGSGANVLTF. CDR3 bases: TGTGCCAGCAGTGAAGGGGGATCTGGGGCCAACGTCCTGACTTTC.

The chain employs TRBV20-1 and TRBJ1-2; unclear D gene. Looked up from germline, CDR1 is DFQATT and CDR2 is SNEGSKA (reference sequence). The V and J ends lost 5 bases and 8 bases respectively, with 12 bases between them. The CDR3 is 11 residues long. In DNA form, the CDR3 reads TGCAGTGCTGATAGGGAGGAGGGCTACACCTTC. This gives the protein CSADREEGYTF.

In its sample, this clone was seen a few times. This rearrangement joins TRBV9 to TRBJ1-3, with D hard to call. The CDR3 runs 14 residues. Trimming took off 0 bases at V and 0 bases at J, with 4 bases between the two ends. Germline loops: CDR1 SGDLS, CDR2 YYNGEE. The CDR3 DNA is TGTGCCAGCAGCGTAGGATCCTCTGGAAACACCATATATTTT. It translates to CASSVGSSGNTIYF. Drawing the rest from reference TRBV9 and TRBJ1-3, the complete variable domain is DSGVTQTPKHLITATGQRVTLRCSPRSGDLSVYWYQQSLDQGLQFLIQYYNGEERAKGNILERFSAQQFPDLHSELNLSSLELGDSALYFCASSVGSSGNTIYFGEGSWLTVV.

This clone has a handful of counts. The V gene is TRBV11-1, the J gene TRBJ2-1; 10 nucleotides line up with TRBD2. CDR1 and CDR2 from the germline V gene are SGHAT and FQDESV (reference sequence). CDR3 length: 15 residues. The V gene end was trimmed by 5 bases and the J gene end by 5 bases; junction bases not matched to a gene: 6. This CDR3 is CASSHWLAGDNEQFF. In DNA, the CDR3 is TGTGCCAGCAGCCACTGGCTAGCGGGGGACAATGAGCAGTTCTTC.

This clone occurred a few times. J is TRBJ1-1 and V is TRBV7-9, with D unclear. The V gene lost 4 bases and the J gene lost 1 base, with 10 bases spanning the gap. Germline lookup yields CDR1 SEHNR and CDR2 FQNEAQ (reference sequence). CDR3 length: 14 amino acids. CDR3 DNA: TGTGCCAGCAGCTCCGGACGGGCGAACACTGAAGCTTTCTTT. The encoded protein is CASSSGRANTEAFF.

This clone was recorded a few times. The CDR3, as DNA: TGTGCCAGCAGGGAACAGGGGGCGCGGAACTATGGCTACACCTTC. Translation gives CASREQGARNYGYTF. The V call is TRBV6-5, the J call TRBJ1-2, with 9 bases matching TRBD1. V lost 6 bases, J lost 2 bases, and 7 bases stayed unmatched. The CDR3 is 15 residues long. Germline assignment: CDR1 MNHEY and CDR2 SVGAGI.

The rearrangement joins TRBV5-6 to TRBJ2-5; D is possibly TRBD1 (5 bases). The CDR3 has 16 amino acids. V was cut by 1 base and J by 5 bases, with 18 bases left in between. The V gene's germline CDR1 is SGHDT and CDR2 YYEEEE. CDR3 nucleotide sequence: TGTGCCAGCAGCTTGACGCAGGGCGTTTTAGACGAGACCCAGTACTTC. Protein product: CASSLTQGVLDETQYF.

The chain carries TRBV7-2 and TRBJ1-5; possibly TRBD1 for D (5 bases). CDR3 length equals 14 residues. V lost 5 bases and J lost 1, with 9 bases in between. Looked up from germline, CDR1 is SGHTA and CDR2 is FQGNSA. This CDR3 reads CASSTGLSNQPQHF. CDR3 DNA: TGTGCCAGCAGCACAGGATTAAGCAATCAGCCCCAGCATTTT.

The chain joins TRBV6-4 to TRBJ2-2, with TRBD1 matching 8 bases. The V and J ends lost 4 bases and 6 bases, in that order; junction bases with no gene match: 4. The CDR3 spans 14 residues. Germline CDR1 MRHNA, CDR2 SNTAGT. CDR3 in DNA: TGTGCCAGCAGTGTGCAGGGGGCATCCGGGGAGCTGTTTTTT. Amino acids: CASSVQGASGELFF.

V usage is TRBV15 and J usage is TRBJ2-1; 7 bases agree with TRBD2. Germline V CDR1 and CDR2: LNHNV, YYDKDF (reference sequence). The CDR3 consists of 16 residues. V trimming: 0 bases; J trimming: 3 bases; junction bases outside the gene matches: 5. DNA for the CDR3: TGTGCCACCAGCAGAGATCAGGCTAGCGGCTACAATGAGCAGTTCTTC. It codes for CATSRDQASGYNEQFF.

V and J are TRBV20-1 and TRBJ1-2; possibly TRBD1 for D (5 bases). The CDR3 is made up of 11 amino acids. Between the trimmed V and J ends, which lost 5 bases and 4 bases, there was a span of 8 bases. Germline assignment: CDR1 DFQATT and CDR2 SNEGSKA (reference sequence). CDR3 loop: CSARQPYGYTF. For the CDR3, the DNA is TGCAGTGCTCGACAGCCCTATGGCTACACCTTC.

The sample holds one count of this clone. The rearrangement links TRBV6-5 to TRBJ1-2; D not certain. V gave up 10 bases and J gave up 2 bases, with 5 bases separating them. This CDR3 spans 10 amino acids. The germline V gene has CDR1 MNHEY and CDR2 SVGAGI. Here the CDR3 DNA reads TGTGCCACCCGCAACTATGGCTACACCTTC. This encodes CATRNYGYTF.

This chain connects TRBV27 to TRBJ1-1; no reliable D call. The germline V gene has CDR1 MNHEY and CDR2 SMNVEV (reference sequence). V dropped 5 bases and J dropped 1 base, with 11 bases sitting between them. This CDR3 is built from 14 residues. DNA of the CDR3: TGTGCCAGCAGTCCGCGGTTGAGGAACACTGAAGCTTTCTTT. Translation: CASSPRLRNTEAFF.

The V and J genes are TRBV9 and TRBJ2-1; TRBD1 matches at 9 bases. Germline CDR1 and CDR2: SGDLS and YYNGEE. This CDR3 comprises 15 residues. The trim removed 4 bases at V and 6 bases at J, leaving 8 bases unmatched. CDR3 DNA: TGTGCCAGCAGCACCCGGGACAGGGCGATCAATGAGCAGTTCTTC. Translation gives CASSTRDRAINEQFF.

J is TRBJ2-2 and V is TRBV10-3; TRBD2 agrees at 10 bases. Germline V lookup: CDR1 ENHRY, CDR2 SYGVKD. V gave up 0 bases and J gave up 7 bases; unmatched junction bases: 8. The CDR3 loop spans 17 amino acids. CDR3 residues: CAISESKRGGDFGELFF. The CDR3 coding sequence is TGTGCCATCAGTGAGTCGAAGCGGGGGGGCGATTTCGGGGAGCTGTTTTTT.

J is TRBJ1-6 and V is TRBV7-8, with D maybe TRBD1 (6 bases). CDR3 length: 15 amino acids. Trimming cost V 2 bases and J 8 bases, with 13 bases left between them. Germline assignment: CDR1 SGHVS and CDR2 FQNEAQ. In DNA form, the CDR3 reads TGTGCCAGCAGCTTATATCGGGGGCTAGATTCACCCCTCCACTTT. This sequence encodes CASSLYRGLDSPLHF.

The chain has TRBV27 and TRBJ1-2; unclear D gene. From germline, CDR1 is MNHEY and CDR2 SMNVEV (reference sequence). V was cut by 5 bases and J by 4 bases, with 20 bases left in between. This CDR3 has 16 residues. In DNA form, the CDR3 reads TGTGCCAGCAGTCCCCATGTGCGAGGCGCTAGCTATGGCTACACCTTC. Translation: CASSPHVRGASYGYTF.

This clone appeared once. The CDR3: CATSGTGDYEQYF. DNA for the CDR3: TGTGCCACCTCCGGGACAGGGGACTACGAGCAGTACTTC. The chain uses TRBV19 and TRBJ2-7; 10 positions agree with TRBD1. V lost 10 bases and J lost 3; bases outside the gene matches: 6. The CDR3 has 13 amino acids. Germline CDR1 LNHDA, CDR2 SQIVND (reference sequence).

The chain joins TRBV5-1 to TRBJ1-1, with TRBD1 as a possible D gene (6 bases). The CDR3 covers 15 residues. With 5 bases removed from V and 1 base from J, the gap between germline ends came to 15 bases. Germline CDR1 and CDR2: SGHRS and YFSETQ. For the CDR3, the DNA is TGCGCCAGCAGAGGTGCGGGACATACGAACACTGAAGCTTTCTTT. Protein: CASRGAGHTNTEAFF. The full variable domain, its missing parts supplied by reference TRBV5-1 and TRBJ1-1, is KAGVTQTPRYLIKTRGQQVTLSCSPISGHRSVSWYQQTPGQGLQFLFEYFSETQRNKGNFPGRFSGRQFSNSRSEMNVSTLELGDSALYLCASRGAGHTNTEAFFGQGTRLTVV.

The chain couples TRBV5-6 to TRBJ2-3, with 10 bases aligning to TRBD1. The CDR3 is 18 amino acids. Germline loops: CDR1 SGHDT, CDR2 YYEEEE. The V segment lost 2 bases and the J segment 5 bases; nucleotides outside the gene matches: 14. CDR3 nucleotide sequence: TGTGCCAGCAGCTTTTTTCCAGGGACAGGGGTTCGGCGAGATACGCAGTATTTT. It translates to CASSFFPGTGVRRDTQYF.

V and J are TRBV6-1 and TRBJ2-7; TRBD1 or TRBD2 may be the D gene (5 bases each). Trimming stripped 4 bases from V and 4 bases from J, with 17 bases between. This CDR3 has 15 residues. Germline V lookup: CDR1 MNHNS, CDR2 SASEGT. The CDR3 is CASSGPGTGPYEQYF. The CDR3 DNA is TGTGCCAGCAGTGGCCCGGGGACGGGGCCTTACGAGCAGTACTTC.